These T cell receptor beta chains were read from a single sample in a study of T cell repertoires in cytomegalovirus infection. No antigens are known for them. A single record per CDR3 protein comes from TCRdb applying MiXCR to the reads. The sample has about 310,000 distinct CDR3 sequences, just under 25% seen once. The specimen comprised cultured PBMCs, sampled from culture after CMV antigen stimulation. These receptors were collected from a human donor in good health (CMV status not recorded). Some clones in this sample may be carry-over from other donors' samples. Each CDR3 is given with its conserved first and last residue. The D gene is left open where the match is weak. The size of a clone is reported for some rows only, either as once, few or many, or as a class for expanded clones.

CDR3 DNA: TGTGCCAGCAGGAGGACAGGGCTTCAGCCCCAGCATTTT
CDR3 protein: CASRRTGLQPQHF
clone size: once
V gene: TRBV7-2
J gene: TRBJ1-5
D gene: TRBD1

CDR3 DNA: TGTGCCAGCAGCCACCCGCCGGGTATAGCGGGCACAGATACGCAGTATTTT
CDR3 protein: CASSHPPGIAGTDTQYF
clone size: few
V gene: TRBV4-2
J gene: TRBJ2-3
D gene: -

CDR3 DNA: TGTGCCAGCAGCGGGGGGACAGTCTCCTACAATGAGCAGTTCTTC
CDR3 protein: CASSGGTVSYNEQFF
clone size: few
V gene: TRBV5-5
J gene: TRBJ2-1
D gene: -

CDR3 DNA: TGTGCCAGCAGCTTTGACCGATTCTACAATGAGCAGTTCTTC
CDR3 protein: CASSFDRFYNEQFF
clone size: -
V gene: TRBV11-2
J gene: TRBJ2-1
D gene: -

CDR3 DNA: TGCAGCGGCGGGGTAGCGGGAGGAGAGGCCCAGTACTTC
CDR3 protein: CSGGVAGGEAQYF
clone size: few
V gene: TRBV29-1
J gene: TRBJ2-5
D gene: TRBD2

CDR3 DNA: TGCGCCAGCACAAGGGAGTTTACCTACAATGAGCAGTTCTTC
CDR3 protein: CASTREFTYNEQFF
clone size: few
V gene: TRBV10-2
J gene: TRBJ2-1
D gene: -

CDR3 DNA: TGTGCCAGCAGCCAACAGGGATGGAACACTGAAGCTTTCTTT
CDR3 protein: CASSQQGWNTEAFF
clone size: few
V gene: TRBV7-8
J gene: TRBJ1-1
D gene: -

CDR3 DNA: TGTGCCAGCAGCCCAGTACGGGAGAGGCACAATGAGCAGTTCTTC
CDR3 protein: CASSPVRERHNEQFF
clone size: many
V gene: TRBV7-2
J gene: TRBJ2-1
D gene: -

CDR3 DNA: TGCAGCGTTGAATTCCCCTCGGGCGGGGAGGGCCCGCCTGAGCAGTTCTTC
CDR3 protein: CSVEFPSGGEGPPEQFF
clone size: few
V gene: TRBV29-1
J gene: TRBJ2-1
D gene: TRBD2

CDR3 DNA: TGTGCCAGCAGCTTCTTCAGCTCTGGAAACACCATATATTTT
CDR3 protein: CASSFFSSGNTIYF
clone size: -
V gene: TRBV7-2
J gene: TRBJ1-3
D gene: -

CDR3 DNA: TGTGCCAGCAGTTTCGGTACGCAGTATTTT
CDR3 protein: CASSFGTQYF
clone size: -
V gene: TRBV28
J gene: TRBJ2-3
D gene: -

CDR3 DNA: TGCGCCAGCAGCCAAGATCCGGGTAGCGGGAGAGGTGGGGCCAACGTCCTGACTTTC
CDR3 protein: CASSQDPGSGRGGANVLTF
clone size: -
V gene: TRBV4-3
J gene: TRBJ2-6
D gene: TRBD2

CDR3 DNA: TGTGCCAGCAGCTTAGACCTGGGGGGGCATGGGGCCAACGTCCTGACTTTC
CDR3 protein: CASSLDLGGHGANVLTF
clone size: few
V gene: TRBV7-2
J gene: TRBJ2-6
D gene: -

CDR3 DNA: TGTGCCAGCAGTTTTCAGCTAGCGGGAATTCTGATCTTC
CDR3 protein: CASSFQLAGILIF
clone size: -
V gene: TRBV27
J gene: TRBJ2-1
D gene: TRBD2

CDR3 DNA: TGTGCCAGCAGCATGAGACCGGGGATGAACACTGAAGCTTTCTTT
CDR3 protein: CASSMRPGMNTEAFF
clone size: many
V gene: TRBV7-2
J gene: TRBJ1-1
D gene: -

CDR3 DNA: TGTGCCAGCAGTTACACTGGGGGGTTACGGCAGCCCCAGCATTTT
CDR3 protein: CASSYTGGLRQPQHF
clone size: few
V gene: TRBV6-2/TRBV6-3
J gene: TRBJ1-5
D gene: -

CDR3 DNA: TGCGCCAGCAGCCGGGGGGTGGGGGTTTACAATGAGCAGTTCTTC
CDR3 protein: CASSRGVGVYNEQFF
clone size: -
V gene: TRBV4-1
J gene: TRBJ2-1
D gene: -

CDR3 DNA: TGTGCCAGCAGCTTGGGGCAAAAAAACTATGGCTACACCTTC
CDR3 protein: CASSLGQKNYGYTF
clone size: -
V gene: TRBV5-4
J gene: TRBJ1-2
D gene: -

CDR3 DNA: TGTGCCAGCAGCTTGGGGCCCTGGGGGAGCTCCTACAATGAGCAGTTCTTC
CDR3 protein: CASSLGPWGSSYNEQFF
clone size: once
V gene: TRBV5-4
J gene: TRBJ2-1
D gene: -

CDR3 DNA: TGTGCCAGCAGTCCTATAGCGGGAGGACCCTACGAGCAGTACTTC
CDR3 protein: CASSPIAGGPYEQYF
clone size: few
V gene: TRBV28
J gene: TRBJ2-7
D gene: TRBD2

CDR3 DNA: TGTGCCAGCAGTTCTAGCGGGAGGCGAGAAGATACGCAGTATTTT
CDR3 protein: CASSSSGRREDTQYF
clone size: few
V gene: TRBV12-3/TRBV12-4
J gene: TRBJ2-3
D gene: TRBD2

CDR3 DNA: TGTGCCAGCAGCTTAGGACCGGGACTAGCGTACAATGAGCAGTTCTTC
CDR3 protein: CASSLGPGLAYNEQFF
clone size: many
V gene: TRBV7-2
J gene: TRBJ2-1
D gene: TRBD2

CDR3 DNA: TGTGCCAGTAGTATAGATCTATCCGGGACTAGCGGGAGGAGAGAGACCCAGTACTTC
CDR3 protein: CASSIDLSGTSGRRETQYF
clone size: -
V gene: TRBV19
J gene: TRBJ2-5
D gene: TRBD2

CDR3 DNA: TGTGCCAGCAGTCGGAGTAAGTGGCGGGGAAGAGGCTATGGCTACACCTTC
CDR3 protein: CASSRSKWRGRGYGYTF
clone size: -
V gene: TRBV27
J gene: TRBJ1-2
D gene: -

CDR3 DNA: TGTGCCAGCAGTTTCGGGGCTAGCGGGATGTACAATGAGCAGTTCTTC
CDR3 protein: CASSFGASGMYNEQFF
clone size: many
V gene: TRBV28
J gene: TRBJ2-1
D gene: TRBD2

CDR3 DNA: TGTGCCAGCAGCTCGACAGGGGTACAACGAGATACGCAGTATTTT
CDR3 protein: CASSSTGVQRDTQYF
clone size: many
V gene: TRBV7-2
J gene: TRBJ2-3
D gene: TRBD1

CDR3 DNA: TGCAGCGTTGATAGGCGGACTAGCGGGGTCGTCCCAGATACGCAGTATTTT
CDR3 protein: CSVDRRTSGVVPDTQYF
clone size: -
V gene: TRBV29-1
J gene: TRBJ2-3
D gene: TRBD2

CDR3 DNA: TGCGCCAGCAGCCAAGTTTTTCGGGCCGGGGAGCTGTTTTTT
CDR3 protein: CASSQVFRAGELFF
clone size: few
V gene: TRBV4-3
J gene: TRBJ2-2
D gene: -

CDR3 DNA: TGTGCCAGCAGCGCCCGGGCCGAGAACACCGGGGAGCTGTTTTTT
CDR3 protein: CASSARAENTGELFF
clone size: few
V gene: TRBV7-9
J gene: TRBJ2-2
D gene: -

CDR3 DNA: TGTGCCAGTAGTACGGCAGACACAGATACGCAGTATTTT
CDR3 protein: CASSTADTDTQYF
clone size: -
V gene: TRBV19
J gene: TRBJ2-3
D gene: -

CDR3 DNA: TGTGCCAGCAGCCTTTACTCCGGGACAGCAGCGAACACCGGGGAGCTGTTTTTT
CDR3 protein: CASSLYSGTAANTGELFF
clone size: -
V gene: TRBV14
J gene: TRBJ2-2
D gene: TRBD1

CDR3 DNA: TGTGCCAGCAGCCAGGGAGTCAGCAACGTCCTGACTTTC
CDR3 protein: CASSQGVSNVLTF
clone size: -
V gene: TRBV11-3
J gene: TRBJ2-6
D gene: -

CDR3 DNA: TGTGCCAGCAGCCCCACCGGGACAGGGGGCTCTCGGGGTGGCTACACCTTC
CDR3 protein: CASSPTGTGGSRGGYTF
clone size: many
V gene: TRBV7-2
J gene: TRBJ1-2
D gene: TRBD1

CDR3 DNA: TGTGCCAGTAGTACCGTGGACAGGTTGGCGGGGGAGCTGTTTTTT
CDR3 protein: CASSTVDRLAGELFF
clone size: -
V gene: TRBV19
J gene: TRBJ2-2
D gene: TRBD1

CDR3 DNA: TGTGCCATCAGTGGTGCACAGGGAAAAACTAGCACAGATACGCAGTATTTT
CDR3 protein: CAISGAQGKTSTDTQYF
clone size: -
V gene: TRBV10-3
J gene: TRBJ2-3
D gene: -

CDR3 DNA: TGTGCCAGCAGCTTAGCTTCCAGGGCGGGAGATACGCAGTATTTT
CDR3 protein: CASSLASRAGDTQYF
clone size: -
V gene: TRBV7-6
J gene: TRBJ2-3
D gene: -

CDR3 DNA: TGCGCCAGCAGCCCCGGGGGCGGGGAAAACATTCAGTACTTC
CDR3 protein: CASSPGGGENIQYF
clone size: few
V gene: TRBV5-1
J gene: TRBJ2-4
D gene: -

CDR3 DNA: TGCAGTGCTAGAGACCCGGGACAGGGGAACACCGGGGAGCTGTTTTTT
CDR3 protein: CSARDPGQGNTGELFF
clone size: -
V gene: TRBV20-1
J gene: TRBJ2-2
D gene: TRBD1

CDR3 DNA: TGTGCCTGGAGTGTCGCGGGACTAGCGGATGAGCAGTTCTTC
CDR3 protein: CAWSVAGLADEQFF
clone size: -
V gene: TRBV30
J gene: TRBJ2-1
D gene: TRBD2

CDR3 DNA: TGCAGCGGGGTTGGAGTCGGCACAGATACGCAGTATTTT
CDR3 protein: CSGVGVGTDTQYF
clone size: few
V gene: TRBV29-1
J gene: TRBJ2-3
D gene: -

CDR3 DNA: TGTGCCAGCAGCCTGGGAGGGCGGGCGGCTAATGAAAAACTGTTTTTT
CDR3 protein: CASSLGGRAANEKLFF
clone size: few
V gene: TRBV12-3/TRBV12-4
J gene: TRBJ1-4
D gene: -

CDR3 DNA: TGTGCCAGCACCCTAGGGGGAGGGGTTGCCGAGCAGTACTTC
CDR3 protein: CASTLGGGVAEQYF
clone size: few
V gene: TRBV12-3/TRBV12-4
J gene: TRBJ2-7
D gene: -

CDR3 DNA: TGTGCCAGCAGCTTAGGGGTCCAGGGCGGTCCAGGCTACACCTTC
CDR3 protein: CASSLGVQGGPGYTF
clone size: -
V gene: TRBV7-2
J gene: TRBJ1-2
D gene: -

CDR3 DNA: TGTGCCACCCGGAGGGGGCATAATTCACCCCTCCACTTT
CDR3 protein: CATRRGHNSPLHF
clone size: many
V gene: TRBV12-3/TRBV12-4
J gene: TRBJ1-6
D gene: TRBD1

CDR3 DNA: TGTGCCAGCAGCTTCGGAACAGTGATCAACTCCTACGAGCAGTACTTC
CDR3 protein: CASSFGTVINSYEQYF
clone size: -
V gene: TRBV7-2
J gene: TRBJ2-7
D gene: -

CDR3 DNA: TGTGCCAGCACTAAGGGGGGACAGGGACCTAGCGGGACCTTCACAGATACGCAGTATTTT
CDR3 protein: CASTKGGQGPSGTFTDTQYF
clone size: few
V gene: TRBV12-3/TRBV12-4
J gene: TRBJ2-3
D gene: -

CDR3 DNA: TGCAGCGTTGAAGGGCTCGGGACCCAGTACTTC
CDR3 protein: CSVEGLGTQYF
clone size: few
V gene: TRBV29-1
J gene: TRBJ2-5
D gene: -

CDR3 DNA: TGTGCCAGCAGCCCCTTCTTGGCGGGAGTGGCCTACGAGCAGTACTTC
CDR3 protein: CASSPFLAGVAYEQYF
clone size: many
V gene: TRBV7-2
J gene: TRBJ2-7
D gene: TRBD2

CDR3 DNA: TGTGCCAGCAGTTCACCCGTACAGGGCAGGAACACTGAAGCTTTCTTT
CDR3 protein: CASSSPVQGRNTEAFF
clone size: -
V gene: TRBV12-3/TRBV12-4
J gene: TRBJ1-1
D gene: -

CDR3 DNA: TGTGCCAGCAGTTTAATGATCGGGAACACTGAAGCTTTCTTT
CDR3 protein: CASSLMIGNTEAFF
clone size: -
V gene: TRBV27
J gene: TRBJ1-1
D gene: -

CDR3 DNA: TGTGCCAGCAGCTCAAACGGGAAAATTTTTGGGGGGCGCCTGGCGTGGAATTCACCCCTCCACTTT
CDR3 protein: CASSSNGKIFGGRLAWNSPLHF
clone size: many
V gene: TRBV7-2
J gene: TRBJ1-6
D gene: -

CDR3 DNA: TGTGCCAGCAGCTTGGGCGGGAGCAAGGACGAGCAGTACTTC
CDR3 protein: CASSLGGSKDEQYF
clone size: -
V gene: TRBV7-2
J gene: TRBJ2-7
D gene: TRBD2